Reported below is one T cell receptor (beta chain). Its antigen is as yet unknown. Other DNA variants within this sample encode the same CDR3. This sample is part of a study of shared clonotypes between healthy human individuals. Regarding the study as a whole: Investigators expected sequencing depth to affect clonotype sharing among donors. Naive subsets typically showed greater estimated richness than memory subsets.

Trimming cost V 0 bases and J 4 bases, with 4 bases left between them. The CDR3 runs to 12 residues. Germline CDR1 is SGHRS and CDR2 is YFSETQ. Sequencing was at deep level. Evenly divided among several immunoSEQ plates was the genomic DNA of each subset. Using immunoSEQ multiplex PCR, the repertoire was profiled, and TCRdb retains in-frame clones only, with some absent. The sample shows some 1,100,000 clones, around 78% of them seen only once. The chain joins TRBV5-1 to TRBJ2-5; D remains ambiguous. The sequenced sample consisted of memory CD4+ T cells from PBMCs. Subset denoted: CD45RA-negative fraction. This TCR was recovered from a man aged 18 to 29 in good health. Some clones in this sample may be carry-over from other donors' samples. CDR3 nucleotide sequence: TGCGCCAGCAGCTTGGGGCTAGAGACCCAGTACTTC. Protein product: CASSLGLETQYF. Supplemented by reference TRBV5-1 and TRBJ2-5, the full variable domain reads KAGVTQTPRYLIKTRGQQVTLSCSPISGHRSVSWYQQTPGQGLQFLFEYFSETQRNKGNFPGRFSGRQFSNSRSEMNVSTLELGDSALYLCASSLGLETQYFGPGTRLLVL.